This TCR beta chain was sequenced during a study of blood T cells in healthy people across ages. Isolation yielded PBMCs, at least 6 million per sample, in every case. Then a second PCR, running roughly 7 to 11 cycles, was carried out with a sample-barcoded 5' primer and a J-beta primer mix. Each cDNA molecule carried a tag from a template-switch adaptor that contained 12 random nucleotides. TCRdb re-called the 5' RACE reads through MiXCR, storing one row per CDR3 protein. The table records roughly 1.6 million distinct CDR3 sequences, 34% of them present only once. This clonotype came up a few times. The CDR3 has 15 residues. In germline, CDR1 is LGHDT, CDR2 YNNKEL (reference sequence). The ends were cut back, 1 base at V and 2 bases at J, with 11 bases in the middle.

This TCR was sampled from a young woman in good health. V and J are TRBV3-1 and TRBJ1-2; D is unresolved. Specimen: blood. Here the CDR3 DNA reads TGTGCCAGCAGCCAAGTACTGGGCGGAAACTATGGCTACACCTTC. Residues: CASSQVLGGNYGYTF.